The clone carrying this T cell receptor beta chain was observed at least ten times. What was amplified from RNA transcripts were TCR beta CDR3 regions. First-round RT-PCR of the TCR CDR3 relied on the HTBI primer set. One entry per CDR3 protein results from TCRdb running MiXCR on the multiplex PCR reads. Here the sample spans around 690,000 distinct CDR3 sequences, approximately 15% being singletons. The entry originates in a study of T cells in Graves' hyperthyroidism and ophthalmopathy. This CDR3 is built from 16 residues. The trim removed 5 bases at V and 0 bases at J, leaving 9 bases unmatched. Germline V lookup: CDR1 LNHDA, CDR2 SQIVND (reference sequence). Orbital computed tomography, thyroid ultrasound, serum thyroxine and TRAb, and clinical symptoms together informed the diagnoses.

What was sequenced was blood. The clonotype was recovered from a man aged 50 or older with Graves' hyperthyroidism. The chain recombines TRBV19 with TRBJ1-1; 7 nucleotides agree with TRBD1. The CDR3 coding sequence is TGTGCCAGTAGTCCCCGTTCGACAGGGTTGAACACTGAAGCTTTCTTT. Encoded protein: CASSPRSTGLNTEAFF.